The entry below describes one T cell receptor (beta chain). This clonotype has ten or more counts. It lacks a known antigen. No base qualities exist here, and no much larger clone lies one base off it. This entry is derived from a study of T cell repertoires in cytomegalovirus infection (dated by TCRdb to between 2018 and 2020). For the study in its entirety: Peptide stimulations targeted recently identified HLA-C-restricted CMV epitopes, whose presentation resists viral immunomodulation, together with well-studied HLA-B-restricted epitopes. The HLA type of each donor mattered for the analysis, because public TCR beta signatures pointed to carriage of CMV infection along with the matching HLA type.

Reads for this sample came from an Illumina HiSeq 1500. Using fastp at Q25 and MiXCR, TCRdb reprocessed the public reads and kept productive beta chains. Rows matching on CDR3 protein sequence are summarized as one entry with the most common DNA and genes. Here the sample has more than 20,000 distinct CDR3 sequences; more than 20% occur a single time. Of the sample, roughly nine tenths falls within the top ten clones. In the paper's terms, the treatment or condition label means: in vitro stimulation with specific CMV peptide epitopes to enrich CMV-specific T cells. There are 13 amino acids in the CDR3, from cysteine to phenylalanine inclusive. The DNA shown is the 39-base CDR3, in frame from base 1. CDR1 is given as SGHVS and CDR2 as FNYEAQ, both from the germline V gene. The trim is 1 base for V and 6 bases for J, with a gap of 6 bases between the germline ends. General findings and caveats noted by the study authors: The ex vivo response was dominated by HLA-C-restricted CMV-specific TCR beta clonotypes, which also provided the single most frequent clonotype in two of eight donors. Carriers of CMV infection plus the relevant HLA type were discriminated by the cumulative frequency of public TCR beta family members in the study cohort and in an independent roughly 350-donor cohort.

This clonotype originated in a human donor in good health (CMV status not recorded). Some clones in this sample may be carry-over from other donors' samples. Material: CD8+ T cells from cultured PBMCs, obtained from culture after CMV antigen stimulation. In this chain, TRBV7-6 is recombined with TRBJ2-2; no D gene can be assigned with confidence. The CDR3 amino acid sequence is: CASSLVVAGELFF. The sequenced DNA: TGTGCCAGCAGCTTAGTGGTCGCCGGGGAGCTGTTTTTT.